This T cell receptor (beta chain) was found in a study of blood T cells in healthy people across ages. A second PCR, run for about 7 to 11 cycles, used a sample-barcoded 5' primer plus a J-beta primer mix. TCRdb itself ran the 5' RACE reads through MiXCR, one entry per CDR3 protein. The data contain about 640,000 distinct CDR3 sequences, roughly 53% of them singletons. V was shortened by 3 bases and J by 2 bases, with 11 bases between the two germline ends. The CDR3 has 15 amino acids. Germline V gene lookup returns CDR1 ENHRY and CDR2 SYGVKD. Sequenced input: blood. This chain connects TRBV10-3 to TRBJ1-5; D remains unclear. The TCR originated in a man in his sixties in good health. CDR3 amino acids: CAISEGSTGNQPQHF. CDR3 nucleotide sequence: TGTGCCATCAGTGAAGGGTCGACGGGCAATCAGCCCCAGCATTTT.